The entry below gives a single TCR beta chain sequence along with its context. Its antigen is unidentified. This record belongs to a study of beta chain features in type 1 diabetes. Findings and limits, study-wide: All four CD4+ subsets from Type 1 diabetes patients carried moderately but significantly shorter TCRB CDR3s.

The study reverse transcribed the entire isolated RNA, so it sequenced expressed TCRB transcripts. TCRdb keeps only in-frame clones here, not all; method: immunoSEQ multiplex PCR. This table holds hundreds of thousands of clones, 14% found once. Deletions cut 6 bases from V and 3 bases from J, with 15 bases between. This CDR3 has 14 amino acids. The V gene's germline CDR1 is MNHNS and CDR2 SASEGT. This chain joins TRBV6-1 and TRBJ2-7, with TRBD1 as a possible D gene (5 bases). This TCR came from a man aged 30 to 39 with type 1 diabetes. Sequences were obtained from naive CD4+ T cells from blood. This CDR3 reads CASSHTGDGYEQYF. In DNA form, the CDR3 reads TGTGCCAGCAGCCACACAGGAGATGGCTACGAGCAGTACTTC.